This is a list of T cell receptor beta chains from one sample in a study of beta chain features in type 1 diabetes. Sequenced by immunoSEQ multiplex PCR; TCRdb stores in-frame clones only, minus some. The table has approximately 330,000 clones, 11% seen once. Sequenced sample: naive CD4+ T cells from blood. Receptors originate from a woman in her 30s in good health. CDR3s include the opening cysteine and the closing phenylalanine or tryptophan. A D gene is named only where the DNA matches it firmly. Some rows mark clone size as missing; the rest say once, few, many or name a class of expanded clone.

TRBV5-1	.	TRBD1	TRBJ2-2	CASRIGTGGVGELFF	TGCGCCAGCAGAATCGGGACAGGGGGCGTCGGGGAGCTGTTTTTT
TRBV19	.	TRBD1	TRBJ1-1	CASSKGDRGRSAFF	TGTGCCAGTAGTAAAGGGGACAGGGGGCGTTCAGCTTTCTTT
TRBV6-5	.	TRBD1	TRBJ2-2	CATGDRPNTGELFF	TGTGCCACCGGGGACAGACCGAACACCGGGGAGCTGTTTTTT
TRBV7-2	.	TRBD2	TRBJ2-1	CASSRRLAGNNEQFF	TGTGCCAGCAGCCGCAGACTAGCGGGGAACAATGAGCAGTTCTTC
TRBV9	.	.	TRBJ1-1	CASSVATRDTEAFF	TGTGCCAGCAGCGTAGCCACCAGGGACACTGAAGCTTTCTTT
TRBV7-3	few	TRBD1	TRBJ1-2	CASSFTGVDYGYTF	TGTGCCAGCAGCTTTACAGGGGTAGACTATGGCTACACCTTC
TRBV7-2	.	TRBD1	TRBJ1-5	CASSLRQGNQPQHF	TGTGCCAGCAGCTTAAGACAGGGAAACCAGCCCCAGCATTTT
TRBV4-3	few	.	TRBJ2-7	CASSQEEGQYEQYF	TGCGCCAGCAGCCAAGAGGAGGGGCAGTACGAGCAGTACTTC
TRBV13	.	TRBD1	TRBJ2-5	CASSPRPGTGVGDQETQYF	TGTGCCAGCAGCCCCCGTCCCGGGACAGGGGTAGGGGACCAAGAGACCCAGTACTTC
TRBV5-1	.	.	TRBJ1-5	CASSPRTASLSNQPQHF	TGCGCCAGCAGCCCCCGGACAGCTAGCCTTAGCAATCAGCCCCAGCATTTT
TRBV28	.	TRBD2	TRBJ2-2	CASSLTSGTPRELFF	TGTGCCAGCAGTTTGACTAGCGGAACCCCCCGGGAGCTGTTTTTT
TRBV4-3	few	.	TRBJ2-3	CASSHRLVPGTDTQYF	TGCGCCAGCAGCCACAGGCTGGTCCCTGGCACAGATACGCAGTATTTT
TRBV28	few	TRBD1	TRBJ1-5	CASGGTGGYQPQHF	TGTGCCAGCGGCGGGACAGGGGGATATCAGCCCCAGCATTTT
TRBV19	.	.	TRBJ2-1	CASSITRGYGNEQFF	TGTGCCAGTAGTATTACTCGCGGGTACGGCAATGAGCAGTTCTTC
TRBV27	few	.	TRBJ1-1	CASSLDLDTNTEAFF	TGTGCCAGCAGTCTTGACCTGGACACGAACACTGAAGCTTTCTTT
TRBV30	.	.	TRBJ1-4	CAWSVQQLNEKLFF	TGTGCCTGGAGTGTACAACAGCTTAATGAAAAACTGTTTTTT
TRBV7-2	once	TRBD1	TRBJ2-7	CASRKARTGGGEQYF	TGTGCCAGCAGAAAAGCCCGGACAGGGGGTGGCGAGCAGTACTTC
TRBV5-1	.	.	TRBJ1-2	CASSLEGANYGYTF	TGCGCCAGCAGCTTGGAGGGGGCTAACTATGGCTACACCTTC
TRBV28	.	TRBD2	TRBJ2-1	CASSLWEREGGEQFF	TGTGCCAGCAGTTTATGGGAGCGGGAGGGAGGTGAGCAGTTCTTC
TRBV4-3	many	TRBD1	TRBJ1-2	CASSQSTGTANYGYTF	TGCGCCAGCAGCCAAAGTACCGGGACAGCTAACTATGGCTACACCTTC
TRBV7-2	.	.	TRBJ2-7	CASSLAYTTYEQYF	TGTGCCAGCAGCTTAGCGTACACAACCTACGAGCAGTACTTC
TRBV28	.	.	TRBJ2-1	CASSSGLLESYNEQFF	TGTGCCAGCAGTTCAGGGTTGTTAGAGTCCTACAATGAGCAGTTCTTC
TRBV19	.	TRBD1	TRBJ2-1	CASSKGTDNNEQFF	TGTGCCAGTAGTAAAGGGACAGACAACAATGAGCAGTTCTTC
TRBV19	.	.	TRBJ1-1	CASRRVGSTEAFF	TGTGCCAGTAGGAGGGTAGGGAGCACTGAAGCTTTCTTT
TRBV5-8	few	TRBD1	TRBJ1-5	CASSLWTGTSNQPQHF	TGTGCCAGCAGCTTGTGGACAGGGACAAGCAATCAGCCCCAGCATTTT
TRBV7-2	few	.	TRBJ1-2	CASSVALTMDIGYTF	TGTGCCAGCAGCGTAGCCCTTACTATGGACATAGGCTACACCTTC
TRBV9	.	TRBD1	TRBJ2-7	CASSAGTGGKNEQYF	TGTGCCAGCAGCGCCGGGACAGGGGGCAAGAACGAGCAGTACTTC
TRBV19	.	TRBD1	TRBJ2-1	CASSRDSLNSYNEQFF	TGTGCCAGTAGTCGGGACAGCCTAAACTCCTACAATGAGCAGTTCTTC
TRBV7-9	.	.	TRBJ2-5	CASSPTVQETQYF	TGTGCCAGCAGCCCCACGGTCCAAGAGACCCAGTACTTC
TRBV19	few	.	TRBJ2-2	CASSIIGELFF	TGTGCCAGTAGTATCATCGGGGAGCTGTTTTTT
TRBV11-3	.	TRBD2	TRBJ2-1	CASSYSSGGASYNEQFF	TGTGCCAGCAGCTACTCTAGCGGGGGCGCCTCCTACAATGAGCAGTTCTTC